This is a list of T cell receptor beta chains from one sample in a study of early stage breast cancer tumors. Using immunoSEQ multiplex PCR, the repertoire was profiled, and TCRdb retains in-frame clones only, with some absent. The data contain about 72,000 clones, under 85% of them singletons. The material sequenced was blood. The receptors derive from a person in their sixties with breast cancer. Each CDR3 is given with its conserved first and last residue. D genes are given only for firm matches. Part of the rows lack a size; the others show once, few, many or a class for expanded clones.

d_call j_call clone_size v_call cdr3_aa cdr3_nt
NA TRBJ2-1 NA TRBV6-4 CASSDSSGGNEQFF TGTGCCAGCAGTGACTCGTCCGGGGGCAATGAGCAGTTCTTC
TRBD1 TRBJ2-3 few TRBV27 CASRVQGAADTQYF TGTGCCAGCAGGGTACAGGGGGCGGCAGATACGCAGTATTTT
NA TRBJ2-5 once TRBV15 CATRPTGAETQYF TGTGCCACCAGGCCGACAGGCGCAGAGACCCAGTACTTC
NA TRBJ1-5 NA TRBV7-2 CASSLLRVDNQPQHF TGTGCCAGCAGCCTTCTGAGGGTCGACAATCAGCCCCAGCATTTT
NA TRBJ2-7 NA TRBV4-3 CASTKGTPYEQYF TGCGCCAGCACAAAGGGAACTCCCTACGAGCAGTACTTC
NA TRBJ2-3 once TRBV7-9 CASSFVSGSWDTQYF TGTGCCAGCAGCTTTGTTTCAGGGAGCTGGGATACGCAGTATTTT
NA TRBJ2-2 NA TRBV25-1 CASSEFVGMDGELFF TGTGCCAGCAGTGAATTCGTAGGGATGGACGGGGAGCTGTTTTTT
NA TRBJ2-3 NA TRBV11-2 CASSLDGGIRDTQYF TGTGCCAGCAGCTTAGATGGGGGGATTAGAGATACGCAGTATTTT
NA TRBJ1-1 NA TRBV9 CASSASHLNTEAFF TGTGCCAGCAGCGCCAGCCACCTGAACACTGAAGCTTTCTTT
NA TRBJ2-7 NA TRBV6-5 CASSYSLVGGYEQYF TGTGCCAGCAGTTACTCCCTTGTCGGGGGCTACGAGCAGTACTTC
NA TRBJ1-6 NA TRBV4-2 CASSRTGNRDSPLHF TGTGCCAGCAGCCGAACAGGGAACCGGGATTCACCCCTCCACTTT
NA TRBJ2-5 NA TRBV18 CASSGGAQQETQYF TGTGCCAGCTCAGGGGGGGCCCAACAAGAGACCCAGTACTTC
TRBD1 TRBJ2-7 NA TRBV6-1 CASSEDGFRGTGVGYEQYF TGTGCCAGCAGTGAAGACGGCTTTCGAGGGACAGGAGTGGGCTACGAGCAGTACTTC
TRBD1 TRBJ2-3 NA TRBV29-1 CSVDPPQGASDTQYF TGCAGCGTTGACCCCCCACAGGGGGCCTCAGATACGCAGTATTTT
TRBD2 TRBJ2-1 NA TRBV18 CASSPLAGGHGEQFF TGTGCCAGCTCACCTTTAGCGGGGGGGCATGGTGAGCAGTTCTTC
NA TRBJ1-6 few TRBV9 CASSFTEGEDSPLHF TGTGCCAGCAGCTTTACGGAGGGAGAGGATTCACCCCTCCACTTT
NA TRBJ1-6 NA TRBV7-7 CASSLDRGSNSPLHF TGTGCTAGCAGCTTGGATAGGGGATCTAATTCACCCCTCCACTTT
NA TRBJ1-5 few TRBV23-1 CASSPNQPQHF TGCGCCAGCAGTCCAAATCAGCCCCAGCATTTT
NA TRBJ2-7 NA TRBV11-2 CASSTSLGTIYEQYF TGTGCCAGCAGCACATCTCTTGGCACGATCTACGAGCAGTACTTC
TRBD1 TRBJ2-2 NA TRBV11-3 CASSPGQGYTGELFF TGTGCCAGCAGCCCGGGACAGGGATACACCGGGGAGCTGTTTTTT
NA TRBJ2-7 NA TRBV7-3 CASSWGPGLYEQYF TGTGCCAGCAGCTGGGGACCAGGCCTCTACGAGCAGTACTTC
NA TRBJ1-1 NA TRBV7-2 CASSLGTANTEAFF TGTGCCAGCAGCTTAGGAACAGCCAACACTGAAGCTTTCTTT
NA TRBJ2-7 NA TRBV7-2 CASSSGWAGAENSYEQYF TGTGCCAGCAGCTCTGGATGGGCGGGGGCCGAAAACTCCTACGAGCAGTACTTC
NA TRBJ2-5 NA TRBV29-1 CSVVGPSRLPSETQYF TGCAGCGTCGTAGGACCCAGCAGACTCCCCTCCGAGACCCAGTACTTC
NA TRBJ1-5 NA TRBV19 CASSIQGPQPQHF TGTGCCAGTAGTATACAGGGCCCTCAGCCCCAGCATTTT
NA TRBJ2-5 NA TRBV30 CAWSVSEETQYF TGTGCCTGGAGTGTCAGCGAAGAGACCCAGTACTTC
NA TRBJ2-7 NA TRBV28 CASSLFEDGREQYF TGTGCCAGCAGTTTATTCGAGGATGGTCGGGAGCAGTACTTC
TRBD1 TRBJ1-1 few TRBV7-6 CASSQDRANTEAFF TGTGCCAGCAGCCAGGACAGGGCCAACACTGAAGCTTTCTTT
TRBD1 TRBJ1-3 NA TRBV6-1 CASSATTGSGNTIYF TGTGCCAGCAGCGCAACGACAGGGTCTGGAAACACCATATATTTT
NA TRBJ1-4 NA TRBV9 CASSVGPDEKLFF TGTGCCAGCAGCGTAGGCCCTGATGAAAAACTGTTTTTT
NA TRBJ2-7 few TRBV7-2 CASSPDYEQYF TGTGCCAGCAGCCCGGACTACGAGCAGTACTTC
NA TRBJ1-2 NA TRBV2 CAKAEGGITNYGYTF TGTGCCAAAGCCGAGGGGGGGATCACTAACTATGGCTACACCTTC